Described below is a single T cell receptor (beta chain) sequence and its context. This entry is derived from a study of T cell changes during pregnancy in multiple sclerosis. Sequencing was performed with immunoSEQ multiplex PCR; in TCRdb, only in-frame clones are kept and a portion is missing. The top ten hold around 0.46% of the sample, which has approximately 130,000 clones, about 96% seen once. The V and J ends lost 1 base and 7 bases respectively, with 14 bases between them. Germline loops: CDR1 SGHVS, CDR2 FNYEAQ. The CDR3 loop spans 14 amino acids. The TCR sequence derives from a female donor with multiple sclerosis, enrolled in a pregnancy study. This sample comprised peripheral blood, obtained after pregnancy. This chain links TRBV7-6 with TRBJ2-7; possible D gene TRBD2, 6 bases. CDR3 amino acids: CASSLGAGIGEQYF. Here the CDR3 DNA reads TGTGCCAGCAGCTTAGGTGCGGGGATTGGGGAGCAGTACTTC.